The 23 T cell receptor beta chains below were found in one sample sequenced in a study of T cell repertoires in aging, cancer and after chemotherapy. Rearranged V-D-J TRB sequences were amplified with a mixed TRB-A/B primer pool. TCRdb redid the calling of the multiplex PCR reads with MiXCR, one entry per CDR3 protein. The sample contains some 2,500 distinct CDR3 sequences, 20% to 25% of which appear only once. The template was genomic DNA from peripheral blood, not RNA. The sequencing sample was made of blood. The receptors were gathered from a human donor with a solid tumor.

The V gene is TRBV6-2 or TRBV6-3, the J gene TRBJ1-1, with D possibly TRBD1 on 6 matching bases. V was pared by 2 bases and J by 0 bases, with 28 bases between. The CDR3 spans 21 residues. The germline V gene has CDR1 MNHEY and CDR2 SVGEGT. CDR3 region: CASSYPRLAGGPPTMNTEAFF. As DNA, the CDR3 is TGTGCCAGCAGTTACCCCCGATTAGCGGGGGGGCCCCCGACTATGAACACTGAAGCTTTCTTT.

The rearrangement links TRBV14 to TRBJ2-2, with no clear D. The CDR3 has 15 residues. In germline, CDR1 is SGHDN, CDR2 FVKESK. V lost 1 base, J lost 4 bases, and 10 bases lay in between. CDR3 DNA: TGTGCCAGCAGCCAAGTGGGTGGGCCCACCGGGGAGCTGTTTTTT. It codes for CASSQVGGPTGELFF.

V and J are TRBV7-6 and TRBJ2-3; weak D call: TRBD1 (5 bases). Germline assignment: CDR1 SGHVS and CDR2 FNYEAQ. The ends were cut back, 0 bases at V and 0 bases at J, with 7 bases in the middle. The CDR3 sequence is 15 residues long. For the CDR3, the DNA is TGTGCCAGCAGCTTAGCGGGGCACAGCACAGATACGCAGTATTTT. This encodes CASSLAGHSTDTQYF.

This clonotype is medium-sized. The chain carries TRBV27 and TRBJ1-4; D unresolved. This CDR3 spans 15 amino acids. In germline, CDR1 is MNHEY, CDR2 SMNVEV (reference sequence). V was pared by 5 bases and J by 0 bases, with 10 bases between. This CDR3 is CASSPRQATNEKLFF. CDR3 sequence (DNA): TGTGCCAGCAGTCCCCGACAAGCAACTAATGAAAAACTGTTTTTT.

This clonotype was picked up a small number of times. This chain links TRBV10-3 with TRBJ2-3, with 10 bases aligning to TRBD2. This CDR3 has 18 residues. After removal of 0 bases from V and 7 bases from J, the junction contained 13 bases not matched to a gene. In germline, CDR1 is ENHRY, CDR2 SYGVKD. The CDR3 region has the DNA TGTGCCATCAGTGAGTCGAATCTCCAGCGGGGGGGTTCGAATACGCAGTATTTT. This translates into CAISESNLQRGGSNTQYF.

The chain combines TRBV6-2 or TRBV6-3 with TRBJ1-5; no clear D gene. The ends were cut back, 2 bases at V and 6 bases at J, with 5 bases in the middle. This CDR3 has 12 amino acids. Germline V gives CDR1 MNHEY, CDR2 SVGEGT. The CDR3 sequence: CASSYSPQPQHF. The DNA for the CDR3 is TGTGCCAGCAGTTACAGTCCTCAGCCCCAGCATTTT.

DNA of the CDR3: TGTGCCAGCAGTGTTCGGGGGCAGGTCCCTCAGCCCCAGCATTTT. This codes for CASSVRGQVPQPQHF. This chain joins TRBV6-1 and TRBJ1-5, with a possible D match to TRBD1 (6 bases). Germline lookup yields CDR1 MNHNS and CDR2 SASEGT. Trimming took 4 bases from V and 6 from J, leaving 16 bases between them. This CDR3 has 15 amino acids.

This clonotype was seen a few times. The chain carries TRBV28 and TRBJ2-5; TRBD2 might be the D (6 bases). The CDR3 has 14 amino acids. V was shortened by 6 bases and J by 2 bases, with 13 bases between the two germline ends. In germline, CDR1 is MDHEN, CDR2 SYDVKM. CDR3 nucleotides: TGTGCCAGCAGAGGGACGGGGGAGCAAGAGACCCAGTACTTC. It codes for CASRGTGEQETQYF.

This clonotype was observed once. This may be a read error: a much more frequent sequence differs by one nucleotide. CDR3 sequence (DNA): TGTGCCATCAGCTTTGGTAGCACAGATACGCAGTATTTT. This translates into CAISFGSTDTQYF. The chain links TRBV7-9 to TRBJ2-3; D is undetermined. Germline V lookup: CDR1 SEHNR, CDR2 FQNEAQ (reference sequence). The CDR3 runs 13 residues.

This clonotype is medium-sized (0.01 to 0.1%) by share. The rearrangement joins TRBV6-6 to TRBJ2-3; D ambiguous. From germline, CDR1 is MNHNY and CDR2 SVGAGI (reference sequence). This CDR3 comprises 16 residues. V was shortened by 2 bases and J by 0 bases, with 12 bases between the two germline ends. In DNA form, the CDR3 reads TGTGCCAGCAGTTACCCTAAGGCGGTGAGCACAGATACGCAGTATTTT. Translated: CASSYPKAVSTDTQYF.

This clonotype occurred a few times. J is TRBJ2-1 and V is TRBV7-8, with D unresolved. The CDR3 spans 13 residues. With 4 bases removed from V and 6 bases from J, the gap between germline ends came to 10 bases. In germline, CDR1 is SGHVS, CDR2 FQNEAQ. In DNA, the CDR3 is TGTGCCAGCAGCTACGACGACCCCAATGAGCAGTTCTTC. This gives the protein CASSYDDPNEQFF.

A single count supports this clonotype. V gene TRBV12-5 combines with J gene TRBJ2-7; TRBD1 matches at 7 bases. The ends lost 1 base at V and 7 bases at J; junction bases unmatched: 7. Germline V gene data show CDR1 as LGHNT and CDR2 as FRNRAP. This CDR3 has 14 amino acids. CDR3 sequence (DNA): TGTGCTAGTGGTTTGGGGGGGACAGTCGGGGAGCAGTACTTC. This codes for CASGLGGTVGEQYF.

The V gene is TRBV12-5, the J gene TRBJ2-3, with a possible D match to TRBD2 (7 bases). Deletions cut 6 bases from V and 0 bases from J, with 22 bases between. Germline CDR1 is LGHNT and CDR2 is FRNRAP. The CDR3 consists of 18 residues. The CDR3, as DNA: TGTGCTAGTGGGTCCCCCTTAGGGGGGGGGACTAGCACAGATACGCAGTATTTT. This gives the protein CASGSPLGGGTSTDTQYF.

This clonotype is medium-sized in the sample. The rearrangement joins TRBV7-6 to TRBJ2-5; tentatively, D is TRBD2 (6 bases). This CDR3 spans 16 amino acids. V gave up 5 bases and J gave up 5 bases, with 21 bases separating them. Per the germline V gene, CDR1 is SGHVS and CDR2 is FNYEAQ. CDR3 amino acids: CASSPGGPGIRETQYF. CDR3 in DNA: TGTGCCAGCAGCCCCGGAGGGCCCGGGATCAGGGAGACCCAGTACTTC.

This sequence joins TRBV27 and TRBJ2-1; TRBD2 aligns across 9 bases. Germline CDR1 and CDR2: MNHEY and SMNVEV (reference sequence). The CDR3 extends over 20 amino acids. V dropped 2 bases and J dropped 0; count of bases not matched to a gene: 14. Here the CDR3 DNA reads TGTGCCAGCAGTTTAAGGGGCAGCGGGGGGTTCAAAAGCTCCTACAATGAGCAGTTCTTC. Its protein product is CASSLRGSGGFKSSYNEQFF.

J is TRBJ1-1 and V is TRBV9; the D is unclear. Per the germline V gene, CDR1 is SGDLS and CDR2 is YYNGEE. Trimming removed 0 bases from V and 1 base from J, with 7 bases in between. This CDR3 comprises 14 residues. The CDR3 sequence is CASSVAGENTEAFF. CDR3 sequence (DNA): TGTGCCAGCAGCGTAGCCGGGGAGAACACTGAAGCTTTCTTT.

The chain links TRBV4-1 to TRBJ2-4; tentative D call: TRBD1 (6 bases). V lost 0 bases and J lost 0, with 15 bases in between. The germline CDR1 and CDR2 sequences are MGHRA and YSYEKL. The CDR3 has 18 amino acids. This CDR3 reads CASSQDPTTGIAKNIQYF. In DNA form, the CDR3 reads TGCGCCAGCAGCCAAGATCCCACGACAGGTATAGCCAAAAACATTCAGTACTTC.

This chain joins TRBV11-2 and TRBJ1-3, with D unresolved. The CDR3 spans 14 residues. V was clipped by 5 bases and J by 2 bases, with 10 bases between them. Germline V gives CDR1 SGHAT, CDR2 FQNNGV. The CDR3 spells CASSRTEAGNTIYF. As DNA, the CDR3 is TGTGCCAGCAGCCGCACAGAAGCTGGAAACACCATATATTTT. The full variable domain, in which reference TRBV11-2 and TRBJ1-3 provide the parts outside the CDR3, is EAGVAQSPRYKIIEKRQSVAFWCNPISGHATLYWYQQILGQGPKLLIQFQNNGVVDDSQLPKDRFSAERLKGVDSTLKIQPAKLEDSAVYLCASSRTEAGNTIYFGEGSWLTVV.

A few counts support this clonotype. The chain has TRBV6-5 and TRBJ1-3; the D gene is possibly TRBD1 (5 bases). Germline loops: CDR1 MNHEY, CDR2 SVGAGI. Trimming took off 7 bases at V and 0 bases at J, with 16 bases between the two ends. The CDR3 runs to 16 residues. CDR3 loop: CASTDPGPSSGNTIYF. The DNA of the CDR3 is TGTGCCAGCACCGATCCGGGACCGAGCTCTGGAAACACCATATATTTT.

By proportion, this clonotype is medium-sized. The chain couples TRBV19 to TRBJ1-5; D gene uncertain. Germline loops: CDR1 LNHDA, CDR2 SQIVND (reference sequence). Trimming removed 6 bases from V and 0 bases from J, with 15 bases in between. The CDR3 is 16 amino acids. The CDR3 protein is CASRLSADNSNQPQHF. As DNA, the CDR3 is TGTGCCAGTAGGTTGTCGGCAGACAATAGCAATCAGCCCCAGCATTTT.

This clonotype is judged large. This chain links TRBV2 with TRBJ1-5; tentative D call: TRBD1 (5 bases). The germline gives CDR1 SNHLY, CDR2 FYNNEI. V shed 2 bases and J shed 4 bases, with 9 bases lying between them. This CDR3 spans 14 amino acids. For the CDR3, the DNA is TGTGCCAGCAGTGAAAGGGGTACGAATCAGCCCCAGCATTTT. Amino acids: CASSERGTNQPQHF.

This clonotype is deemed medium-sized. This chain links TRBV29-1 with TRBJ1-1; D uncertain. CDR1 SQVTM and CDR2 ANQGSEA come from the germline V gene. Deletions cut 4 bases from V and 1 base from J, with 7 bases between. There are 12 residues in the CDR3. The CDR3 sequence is CSVGSGNTEAFF. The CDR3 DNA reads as TGCAGCGTTGGTTCGGGGAACACTGAAGCTTTCTTT.

The CDR3 loop is CASSGGVGGTLRTYNEQFF. The CDR3, as DNA: TGTGCCAGCAGTGGGGGGGTAGGGGGGACTTTGAGGACTTACAATGAGCAGTTCTTC. The rearrangement uses TRBV27 and TRBJ2-1, with a tentative D call TRBD2 (7 bases). From germline, CDR1 is MNHEY and CDR2 SMNVEV (reference sequence). Trimming took 5 bases from V and 4 from J, leaving 27 bases between them. This CDR3 is 19 amino acids long.